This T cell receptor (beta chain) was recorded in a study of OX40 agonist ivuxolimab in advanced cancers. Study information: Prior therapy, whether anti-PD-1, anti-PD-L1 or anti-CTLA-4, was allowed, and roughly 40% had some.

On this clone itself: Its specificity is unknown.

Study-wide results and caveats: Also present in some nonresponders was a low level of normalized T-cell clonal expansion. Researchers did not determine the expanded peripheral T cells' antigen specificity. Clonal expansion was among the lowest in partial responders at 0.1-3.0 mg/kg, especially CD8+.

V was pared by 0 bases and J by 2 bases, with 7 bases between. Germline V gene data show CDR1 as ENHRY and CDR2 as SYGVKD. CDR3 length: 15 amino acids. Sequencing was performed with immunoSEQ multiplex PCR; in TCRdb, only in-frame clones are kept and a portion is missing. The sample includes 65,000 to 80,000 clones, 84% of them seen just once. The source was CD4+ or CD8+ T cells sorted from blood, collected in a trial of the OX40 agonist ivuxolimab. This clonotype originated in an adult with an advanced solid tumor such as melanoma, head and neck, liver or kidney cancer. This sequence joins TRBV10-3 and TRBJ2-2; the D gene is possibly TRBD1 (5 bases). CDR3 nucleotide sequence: TGTGCCATCAGTGAGTCGACAGTCAACACCGGGGAGCTGTTTTTT. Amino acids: CAISESTVNTGELFF.